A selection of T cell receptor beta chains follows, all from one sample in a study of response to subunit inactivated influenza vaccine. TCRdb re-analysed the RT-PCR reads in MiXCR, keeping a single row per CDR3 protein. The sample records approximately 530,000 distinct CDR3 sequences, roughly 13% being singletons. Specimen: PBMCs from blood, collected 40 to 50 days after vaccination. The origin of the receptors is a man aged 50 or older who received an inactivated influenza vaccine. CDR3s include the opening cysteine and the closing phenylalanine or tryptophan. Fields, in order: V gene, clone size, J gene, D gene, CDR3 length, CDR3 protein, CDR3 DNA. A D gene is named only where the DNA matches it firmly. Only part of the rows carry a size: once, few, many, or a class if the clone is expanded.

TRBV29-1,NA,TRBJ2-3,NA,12,CSVTGLSDTQYF,TGCAGCGTGACAGGACTGTCGGATACGCAGTATTTT
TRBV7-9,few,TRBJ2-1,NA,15,CASSSNQGEDNEQFF,TGTGCCAGCAGCTCAAACCAGGGGGAGGACAATGAGCAGTTCTTC
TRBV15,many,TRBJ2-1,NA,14,CATSRDRPDNEQFF,TGTGCCACCAGCAGAGACCGACCGGACAATGAGCAGTTCTTC
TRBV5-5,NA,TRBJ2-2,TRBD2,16,CASSSTSAPNTGELFF,TGTGCCAGCAGCTCAACTAGCGCCCCGAACACCGGGGAGCTGTTTTTT
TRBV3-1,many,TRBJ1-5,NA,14,CASSTGRFGQPQHF,TGTGCCAGCAGCACCGGGAGGTTTGGGCAGCCCCAGCATTTT
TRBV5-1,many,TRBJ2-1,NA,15,CASSLVAADPNEQFF,TGCGCCAGCAGCCTAGTAGCGGCGGACCCGAATGAGCAGTTCTTC
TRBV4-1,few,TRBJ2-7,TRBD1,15,CASSLYRDRDYEQYF,TGCGCCAGCAGCCTGTACCGGGACAGGGACTACGAGCAGTACTTC
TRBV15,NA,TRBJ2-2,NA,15,CATRATGQLSGELFF,TGTGCCACCAGGGCAACCGGACAGCTAAGCGGGGAGCTGTTTTTT
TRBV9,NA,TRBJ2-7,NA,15,CASSPRGDRAYEQYF,TGTGCCAGCAGCCCGAGAGGAGACCGGGCCTACGAGCAGTACTTC
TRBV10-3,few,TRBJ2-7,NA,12,CATWSNSYEQYF,TGTGCCACCTGGAGCAATTCCTACGAGCAGTACTTC
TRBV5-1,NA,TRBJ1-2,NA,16,CASSSRGLEGNYGYTF,TGCGCCAGCAGCTCCCGAGGCCTTGAAGGGAACTATGGCTACACCTTC
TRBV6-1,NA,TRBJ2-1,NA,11,CASSGRNEQFF,TGTGCCAGCAGTGGCAGGAATGAGCAGTTCTTC
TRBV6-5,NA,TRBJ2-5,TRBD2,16,CASSFPTSGGEETQYF,TGTGCCAGCAGTTTCCCGACTAGCGGGGGGGAAGAGACCCAGTACTTC
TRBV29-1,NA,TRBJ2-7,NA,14,CSVVRVQAKYEQYF,TGCAGCGTTGTTAGGGTACAAGCCAAATACGAGCAGTACTTC
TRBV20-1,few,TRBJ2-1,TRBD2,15,CSARATSGTGNEQFF,TGCAGTGCTAGAGCCACTAGCGGGACTGGGAATGAGCAGTTCTTC
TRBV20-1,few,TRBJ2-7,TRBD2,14,CSATSGRTLYEQYF,TGCAGTGCTACTAGCGGGAGGACTCTCTACGAGCAGTACTTC
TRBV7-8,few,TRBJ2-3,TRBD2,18,CASSLRTSGDTSADTQYF,TGTGCCAGCAGCCTGAGGACTAGCGGGGATACCTCGGCAGATACGCAGTATTTT
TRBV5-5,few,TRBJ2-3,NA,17,CASRRGWAVGSTDTQYF,TGTGCCAGCAGAAGGGGATGGGCCGTAGGGAGCACAGATACGCAGTATTTT
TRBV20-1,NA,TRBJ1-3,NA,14,CSATDSHSGNTIYF,TGCAGTGCTACCGACAGCCACTCTGGAAACACCATATATTTT
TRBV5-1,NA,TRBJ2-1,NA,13,CASSLGSSDRWFF,TGCGCCAGCAGCTTGGGGTCTAGTGATAGGTGGTTCTTC
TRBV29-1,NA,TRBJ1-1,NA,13,CSADATGKTEAFF,TGCAGCGCCGATGCAACAGGGAAAACTGAAGCTTTCTTT
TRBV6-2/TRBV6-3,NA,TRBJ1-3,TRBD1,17,CASSYGRQGSSGNTIYF,TGTGCCAGCAGTTACGGAAGACAGGGAAGCTCTGGAAACACCATATATTTT
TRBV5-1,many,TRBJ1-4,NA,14,CASSLRSGNENLFF,TGCGCCAGCAGCTTGCGGTCGGGGAATGAAAACCTGTTTTTT
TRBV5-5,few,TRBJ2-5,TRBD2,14,CASSLALREPLQYF,TGTGCCAGCAGCTTGGCTTTGCGGGAGCCCCTCCAGTACTTC
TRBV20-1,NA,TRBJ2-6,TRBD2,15,CSARGGGPGANVLTF,TGCAGTGCTAGAGGCGGGGGACCTGGGGCCAACGTCCTGACTTTC
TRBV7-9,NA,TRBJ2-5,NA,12,CASSVGGQTQYF,TGTGCCAGCAGCGTGGGAGGCCAGACCCAGTACTTC
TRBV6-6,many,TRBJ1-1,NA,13,CASSYDGNTEAFF,TGTGCCAGCAGTTACGACGGGAACACTGAAGCTTTCTTT
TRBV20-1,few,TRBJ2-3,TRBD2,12,CSGTRSADTQYF,TGCAGCGGGACTAGAAGTGCAGATACGCAGTATTTT
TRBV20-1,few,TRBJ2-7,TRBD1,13,CSAGDRHLYEQYF,TGCAGTGCTGGGGACAGGCACCTCTACGAGCAGTACTTC
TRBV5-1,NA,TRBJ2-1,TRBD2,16,CASSRGGTSGNNEQFF,TGCGCCAGCAGCAGAGGTGGGACTAGCGGAAACAATGAGCAGTTCTTC
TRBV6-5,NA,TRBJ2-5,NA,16,CASSYRGASPIETQYF,TGTGCCAGCAGTTACCGGGGGGCCTCACCGATTGAGACCCAGTACTTC
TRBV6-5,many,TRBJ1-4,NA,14,CASSYASRNEKLFF,TGTGCCAGCAGTTACGCTTCTAGGAATGAAAAACTGTTTTTT
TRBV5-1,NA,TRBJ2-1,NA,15,CASSYSRDGGKEQFF,TGCGCCAGCAGCTATTCCCGGGACGGAGGTAAGGAGCAGTTCTTC
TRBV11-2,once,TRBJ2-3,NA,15,CASSYRGLTRDTQYF,TGTGCCAGCAGCTATCGGGGGCTGACTAGGGATACGCAGTATTTT
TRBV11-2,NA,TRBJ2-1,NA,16,CASSLVASVSYNEQFF,TGTGCCAGCAGCTTGGTAGCGTCAGTCTCCTACAATGAGCAGTTCTTC